Sequencing of this T cell receptor beta chain was carried out in a study of cytomegalovirus exposure and HLA in healthy donors. Study conclusions and caveats: TCR beta sequences reportedly predicted the HLA-A and HLA-B alleles of most subjects accurately. Later, TCR association rates were found to vary by HLA locus, highest for DRB1 and lowest for HLA-C. Analyzed later, most CMV-associated TCR beta chains appeared HLA-restricted.

As concerns this clone: What it recognizes is unknown.

Deletions cut 4 bases from V and 5 bases from J, with 21 bases between. Germline CDR1 MGHRA, CDR2 YSYEKL. This CDR3 has 17 residues. The PCR contained 60 Vbeta and 13 Jbeta primers. The method was immunoSEQ multiplex PCR; TCRdb's version includes in-frame clones alone and lacks a portion of them. The sample lists a few hundred thousand clones; over 75% were seen once. This clonotype was sampled from a girl between 2 and 10 years old in good health and CMV-seronegative. Sample: PBMCs. This rearrangement joins TRBV4-1 to TRBJ1-5; D perhaps matches TRBD1 (5 bases). DNA of the CDR3: TGCGCCAGCAGCCCCGGAGGGTTTGGGGGACGTTATCAGCCCCAGCATTTT. Amino acids: CASSPGGFGGRYQPQHF.